What follows are 15 T cell receptor beta chains derived from one specimen sequenced in a study of cytomegalovirus exposure and HLA in healthy donors. TCRdb's copy holds only in-frame clones and misses some; the assay was immunoSEQ multiplex PCR. Of a few hundred thousand clones in the sample, approximately 88% were seen once. Sequenced sample: PBMCs. All receptors derive from a woman aged 30 to 39 in good health and CMV-seropositive.

The chain employs TRBV10-3 and TRBJ2-2, with D possibly matching TRBD1 (5 bases). Germline V gives CDR1 ENHRY, CDR2 SYGVKD. This CDR3 has 16 amino acids. The V gene lost 3 bases and the J gene lost 0 bases, with 11 bases spanning the gap. The CDR3 loop reads CAISDVGATNTGELFF. CDR3 in DNA: TGTGCCATCAGTGATGTAGGGGCTACGAACACCGGGGAGCTGTTTTTT.

This chain links TRBV12-5 with TRBJ2-7, with 7 positions matching TRBD2. The CDR3 has 13 amino acids. CDR1 and CDR2 (germline): LGHNT, FRNRAP. V shed 1 base and J 6 bases; nucleotides not matched to a gene: 3. The CDR3 nucleotides are TGTGCTAGTGGTTTGGCGGGAGGTACCGAGCAGTACTTC. Its translation: CASGLAGGTEQYF.

The gene calls are TRBV7-2 and TRBJ2-7, with TRBD1 matching 9 bases. J gave up 7 bases and V 4 bases, and 11 bases lay outside the gene matches. Germline CDR1 and CDR2: SGHTA and FQGNSA. This CDR3 is 15 amino acids long. The CDR3 DNA reads as TGTGCCAGCAGCTCATCCGGGACAGGGCTGAAAGAGCAGTACTTC. Residues: CASSSSGTGLKEQYF.

The sample holds a few counts of this clone. The chain recombines TRBV30 with TRBJ1-1; D ambiguous. V was shortened by 3 bases and J by 0 bases, with 8 bases between the two germline ends. CDR3 length: 13 residues. The germline gives CDR1 GTSNPN, CDR2 SVGIG (reference sequence). The CDR3 here is CAWRREMNTEAFF. In DNA, the CDR3 is TGTGCCTGGAGGAGGGAGATGAACACTGAAGCTTTCTTT.

This chain connects TRBV6-1 to TRBJ1-4, with D unclear. This CDR3 has 17 amino acids. Germline V gives CDR1 MNHNS, CDR2 SASEGT. Trimming took off 1 base at V and 7 bases at J, with 19 bases between the two ends. DNA of the CDR3: TGTGCCAGCAGTGAAGAGAGGAGACAATGGGGTCGTGAAAAACTGTTTTTT. Amino acid sequence: CASSEERRQWGREKLFF.

The chain has TRBV4-3 and TRBJ2-5; 9 bases agree with TRBD2. J lost 3 bases, V lost 3 bases, and 5 bases had no gene match. Germline V gene lookup returns CDR1 LGHNA and CDR2 YSLEER. CDR3 size: 15 residues. CDR3 sequence: CASSQELAGEETQYF. CDR3 DNA sequence: TGCGCCAGCAGCCAGGAATTAGCGGGAGAAGAGACCCAGTACTTC.

This clone was seen a handful of times. The genes are TRBV30 and TRBJ1-2; D is unresolved. The germline V gene has CDR1 GTSNPN and CDR2 SVGIG (reference sequence). CDR3 length equals 12 residues. V dropped 0 bases and J dropped 8 bases, with 10 bases sitting between them. CDR3 amino acids: CAWSVRMRGYTF. CDR3 in DNA: TGTGCCTGGAGTGTTCGAATGCGAGGCTACACCTTC.

The chain has TRBV30 and TRBJ1-2, with a weak D call TRBD1 (5 bases). CDR3 length equals 12 residues. V lost 3 bases and J lost 5, with 10 bases in between. Germline V gene data show CDR1 as GTSNPN and CDR2 as SVGIG (reference sequence). CDR3 sequence reads: CAWSLGPYGYTF. DNA of the CDR3: TGTGCCTGGAGCCTGGGACCTTATGGCTACACCTTC.

The CDR3 loop is CASSVAVGSSTDTQYF. CDR3 nucleotide sequence: TGTGCCAGCAGCGTAGCGGTGGGCAGCTCCACAGATACGCAGTATTTT. V is TRBV9 and J is TRBJ2-3; no clear D. Germline assignment: CDR1 SGDLS and CDR2 YYNGEE. Between the trimmed V and J ends, which lost 0 bases and 2 bases, there was a span of 13 bases. The CDR3 sequence is 16 residues long.

The chain has TRBV30 and TRBJ2-7, with D unclear. Germline lookup yields CDR1 GTSNPN and CDR2 SVGIG (reference sequence). The CDR3 extends over 12 amino acids. With 3 bases removed from V and 3 bases from J, the gap between germline ends came to 9 bases. As DNA, the CDR3 is TGTGCCTGGAGCCCCGGCCACTACGAGCAGTACTTC. It is translated as CAWSPGHYEQYF. Full variable domain (remainder filled in from reference TRBV30 and TRBJ2-7): SQTIHQWPATLVQPVGSPLSLECTVEGTSNPNLYWYRQAAGRGLQLLFYSVGIGQISSEVPQNLSASRPQDRQFILSSKKLLLSDSGFYLCAWSPGHYEQYFGPGTRLTVT.

This sequence joins TRBV7-2 and TRBJ2-1, with 7 bases identical to TRBD1. Per germline, CDR1 SGHTA and CDR2 FQGNSA. V dropped 0 bases and J dropped 10; count of bases not matched to a gene: 6. CDR3 size: 14 residues. The CDR3 bases are TGTGCCAGCAGCTTAGCTGGGACAGTTCAGGAGCAGTTCTTC. The encoded protein is CASSLAGTVQEQFF. Full variable domain (rest looked up from reference TRBV7-2 and TRBJ2-1): GAGVSQSPSNKVTEKGKDVELRCDPISGHTALYWYRQSLGQGLEFLIYFQGNSAPDKSGLPSDRFSAERTGGSVSTLTIQRTQQEDSAVYLCASSLAGTVQEQFFGPGTRLTVL.

The V call is TRBV5-1, the J call TRBJ2-1; D is unclear. Trimming removed 6 bases from V and 8 bases from J, with 21 bases in between. The CDR3 is made up of 15 amino acids. Looked up from germline, CDR1 is SGHRS and CDR2 is YFSETQ. This chain's CDR3 is CASNSVGTIRDEQFF. The CDR3 DNA is TGCGCCAGCAACTCCGTGGGTACCATCAGAGATGAGCAGTTCTTC.

About this clone: At one end, the junction sequence differs from germline, possibly due to a read error. J is TRBJ2-2 and V is TRBV7-7; 7 positions agree with TRBD2. CDR1 SSHAT and CDR2 FNYEAQ come from the germline V gene (reference sequence). The CDR3 extends over 15 amino acids. This CDR3 is CASSRLAEATGELFF. In nucleotides, the CDR3 is TGTGCTAGCAGTCGCCTAGCGGAGGCCACCGGGGAGCTGTTTTTT.

The chain joins TRBV9 to TRBJ1-1; D is uncertain. Trimming cost V 3 bases and J 1 base, with 10 bases left between them. This CDR3 is built from 14 residues. Looked up from germline, CDR1 is SGDLS and CDR2 is YYNGEE. For the CDR3, the DNA is TGTGCCAGCAGCGGAAACCAGGAGAACACTGAAGCTTTCTTT. Amino acids: CASSGNQENTEAFF.

The chain carries TRBV9 and TRBJ1-5; no definite D call. V was trimmed by 3 bases and J by 3 bases, leaving 10 bases between them. Germline V gives CDR1 SGDLS, CDR2 YYNGEE. This CDR3 region has 14 residues. CDR3 region: CASSAPEANQPQHF. CDR3 DNA: TGTGCCAGCAGCGCCCCAGAGGCCAATCAGCCCCAGCATTTT.